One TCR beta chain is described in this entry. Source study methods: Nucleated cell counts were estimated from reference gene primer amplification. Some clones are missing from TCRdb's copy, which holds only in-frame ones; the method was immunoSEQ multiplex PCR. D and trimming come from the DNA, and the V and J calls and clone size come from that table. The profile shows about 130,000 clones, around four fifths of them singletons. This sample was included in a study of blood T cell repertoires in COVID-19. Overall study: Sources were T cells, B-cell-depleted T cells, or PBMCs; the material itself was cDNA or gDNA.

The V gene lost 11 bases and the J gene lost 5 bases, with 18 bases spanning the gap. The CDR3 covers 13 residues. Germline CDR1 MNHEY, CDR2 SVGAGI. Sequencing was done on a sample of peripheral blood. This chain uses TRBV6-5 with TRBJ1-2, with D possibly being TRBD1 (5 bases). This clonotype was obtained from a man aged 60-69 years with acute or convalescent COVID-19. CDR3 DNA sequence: TGTGCCGGGCGGGACGGACCTTCTTATGGCTACACCTTC. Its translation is CAGRDGPSYGYTF.